This is a list of T cell receptor beta chains from one sample in a study of shared clonotypes between healthy human individuals. Data came from immunoSEQ multiplex PCR; TCRdb stores just in-frame clones and leaves some out. The sample holds approximately 1,500,000 clones, approximately 98% seen once. The sample was naive CD4+ T cells sorted from blood. The source is a man younger than 45 in good health. Each CDR3 is given with its conserved first and last residue. Fields, in order: V gene, clone size, D gene, J gene, CDR3 DNA, CDR3 protein. D genes are given only for firm matches. Some rows have no size entry. The others give once, few or many, or a class for an expanded clone.

V: TRBV2
size: -
D: TRBD2
J: TRBJ2-5
DNA: TGTGCCAGCAGTTCGACTAGCGGGGCCCAAGAGACCCAGTACTTC
CDR3: CASSSTSGAQETQYF

V: TRBV6-5
size: -
D: -
J: TRBJ2-5
DNA: TGTGCCAGCAGTTACCCTGGTGAGACCCAGTACTTC
CDR3: CASSYPGETQYF

V: TRBV14
size: once
D: TRBD2
J: TRBJ2-3
DNA: TGTGCCAGCGCATCGGTAGCGGGAGGGCGAGATACGCAGTATTTT
CDR3: CASASVAGGRDTQYF

V: TRBV25-1
size: -
D: -
J: TRBJ1-5
DNA: TGTGCCAGCAGTCAAACAAAAAAGAATCAGCCCCAGCATTTT
CDR3: CASSQTKKNQPQHF

V: TRBV28
size: -
D: TRBD2
J: TRBJ2-1
DNA: TGTGCCAGCAGTCCCCGGGGTAGCGGGGATTACAATGAGCAGTTCTTC
CDR3: CASSPRGSGDYNEQFF

V: TRBV2
size: once
D: -
J: TRBJ2-3
DNA: TGTGCCAGCAGTGAAGGGCAGGGATTCGGTACGCAGTATTTT
CDR3: CASSEGQGFGTQYF

V: TRBV9
size: -
D: TRBD1
J: TRBJ2-5
DNA: TGTGCCAGCAGCCTTCAGACAGGGCCGGAGACCCAGTACTTC
CDR3: CASSLQTGPETQYF

V: TRBV5-1
size: once
D: TRBD1
J: TRBJ2-2
DNA: TGCGCCAGCAGCTTCAGCACAGGGGCCTCCGGGGAGCTGTTTTTT
CDR3: CASSFSTGASGELFF

V: TRBV2
size: -
D: TRBD1
J: TRBJ1-1
DNA: TGTGCCAGCAGAGGACAGGAGCGCACTGAAGCTTTCTTT
CDR3: CASRGQERTEAFF

V: TRBV28
size: once
D: -
J: TRBJ2-7
DNA: TGTGCCAGCAGTTTCCGCATGGTTAGCTACGAGCAGTACTTC
CDR3: CASSFRMVSYEQYF

V: TRBV27
size: -
D: TRBD1
J: TRBJ2-5
DNA: TGTGCCAGCAGTTGGACAGGGGCAGAGACCCAGTACTTC
CDR3: CASSWTGAETQYF

V: TRBV25-1
size: -
D: -
J: TRBJ2-1
DNA: TGTGCCAGCAGTGAATTTAACAGGGCCCTTAGCTCCTACAATGAGCAGTTCTTC
CDR3: CASSEFNRALSSYNEQFF

V: TRBV25-1
size: -
D: TRBD1
J: TRBJ1-1
DNA: TGTGCCAGCAGTGCCTGGGACAGAAACACTGAAGCTTTCTTT
CDR3: CASSAWDRNTEAFF

V: TRBV5-1
size: once
D: -
J: TRBJ2-1
DNA: TGCGCCAGCAGCTTATCCCCGGAACTGCGGGGCAATGAGCAGTTCTTC
CDR3: CASSLSPELRGNEQFF

V: TRBV20-1
size: -
D: -
J: TRBJ2-5
DNA: TGCAGTGCTAGAGCGGGTCAGGAGTACTTC
CDR3: CSARAGQEYF

V: TRBV6-6
size: -
D: -
J: TRBJ1-1
DNA: TGTGCCAGCAGCCCCCCCGGGAGGGCTGAAGCTTTCTTT
CDR3: CASSPPGRAEAFF

V: TRBV7-2
size: -
D: -
J: TRBJ2-1
DNA: TGTGCCAGCACTCGGGAGAGTTACAATGAGCAGTTCTTC
CDR3: CASTRESYNEQFF

V: TRBV27
size: -
D: -
J: TRBJ2-3
DNA: TGTGCCAGCAGCCCCCGGGGAGGAACAGGGCTATCTGTTAGGGGCGGCACAGATACGCAGTATTTT
CDR3: CASSPRGGTGLSVRGGTDTQYF

V: TRBV2
size: -
D: -
J: TRBJ2-1
DNA: TGTGCCAGCAGTCCAAACCGACTTGTCAATGAGCAGTTCTTC
CDR3: CASSPNRLVNEQFF

V: TRBV5-1
size: -
D: TRBD2
J: TRBJ2-1
DNA: TGCGCCAGCAGCTTGGACAGACTAGCGGGCCACAATGAGCAGTTCTTC
CDR3: CASSLDRLAGHNEQFF

V: TRBV7-9
size: -
D: -
J: TRBJ2-4
DNA: TGTGCCAGCAGCTCAACAGGGTACATTCAGTACTTC
CDR3: CASSSTGYIQYF

V: TRBV18
size: once
D: -
J: TRBJ2-7
DNA: TGTGCCAGCTCCTTCGACAGGAGCAACGAGCAGTACTTC
CDR3: CASSFDRSNEQYF

V: TRBV6-5
size: -
D: TRBD2
J: TRBJ2-7
DNA: TGTGCCAGCAGGGCGACTAGCGGTTCCTACGAGCAGTACTTC
CDR3: CASRATSGSYEQYF

V: TRBV4-2
size: -
D: TRBD2
J: TRBJ2-7
DNA: TGTGCCAGCAGCAAAAGCGGGGGGCCCTCCTACGAGCAGTACTTC
CDR3: CASSKSGGPSYEQYF

V: TRBV2
size: -
D: TRBD1
J: TRBJ2-5
DNA: TGTGCCAGCAGTTCTTGGACAGGACCTCGAGAGACCCAGTACTTC
CDR3: CASSSWTGPRETQYF

V: TRBV5-1
size: -
D: TRBD1
J: TRBJ1-1
DNA: TGCGCCAGCAGCCGGCACTACAGGGGTAGCACTGAAGCTTTCTTT
CDR3: CASSRHYRGSTEAFF

V: TRBV2
size: once
D: -
J: TRBJ1-4
DNA: TGTGCCAGCAGAGAGGACAATGGTCGGGAAAAACTGTTTTTT
CDR3: CASREDNGREKLFF

V: TRBV5-5
size: -
D: -
J: TRBJ2-1
DNA: TGTGCCAGCAGCTTGAAGGGGTCCGGAAGGGAGCAGTTCTTC
CDR3: CASSLKGSGREQFF

V: TRBV2
size: -
D: TRBD1
J: TRBJ2-1
DNA: TGTGCCAGCAGTGGGACAGGGTTTGTCGGTGAGCAGTTCTTC
CDR3: CASSGTGFVGEQFF

V: TRBV28
size: -
D: -
J: TRBJ2-3
DNA: TGTGCCAGCAGTTTCCGGGAAGCGCGCATTACGGCGGCCACAGATACGCAGTATTTT
CDR3: CASSFREARITAATDTQYF

V: TRBV28
size: -
D: -
J: TRBJ2-1
DNA: TGTGCCAGCAGTTTCAGGTATTGGCAGAATGAGCAGTTCTTC
CDR3: CASSFRYWQNEQFF

V: TRBV11-2
size: -
D: -
J: TRBJ2-5
DNA: TGTGCCAGCAGCTTGGGGACCAACCAAGAGACCCAGTACTTC
CDR3: CASSLGTNQETQYF

V: TRBV9
size: -
D: -
J: TRBJ2-7
DNA: TGTGCCAGCAGCGGGGGCGGAATAACGGACTACGAGCAGTACTTC
CDR3: CASSGGGITDYEQYF

V: TRBV4-1
size: once
D: -
J: TRBJ2-7
DNA: TGCGCCAGCAGCCAAGATCGAACAGGGGGGGCTTCCTACGAGCAGTACTTC
CDR3: CASSQDRTGGASYEQYF

V: TRBV19
size: -
D: TRBD2
J: TRBJ2-3
DNA: TGTGCCAGTAGTATGGAGGTAGGACTAGTCGGCGGCACAGATACGCAGTATTTT
CDR3: CASSMEVGLVGGTDTQYF

V: TRBV5-1
size: -
D: -
J: TRBJ1-2
DNA: TGCGCCAGCAGCTCTACGGACGGCTATGGCTACACCTTC
CDR3: CASSSTDGYGYTF